Below are 7 T cell receptor beta chains sequenced from a single sample in a study of neurological immune-mediated disorders. TCRdb re-derived calls from the 5' RACE reads in MiXCR, one entry per CDR3 protein. Here the sample spans approximately 24,000 distinct CDR3 sequences, around 15% being singletons. Specimen: PBMCs. The receptors were sampled from a woman in her 40s with HTLV-1-associated myelopathy (HAM/TSP).

By share, this clonotype ranks as medium-sized. The gene calls are TRBV29-1 and TRBJ2-3; D is undetermined. V was trimmed by 2 bases and J by 5 bases, leaving 14 bases between them. This CDR3 region has 14 residues. Looked up from germline, CDR1 is SQVTM and CDR2 is ANQGSEA. The CDR3 DNA reads as TGCAGCGTTGAATTGGCTGCTATCCGAGATACGCAGTATTTT. It is translated as CSVELAAIRDTQYF.

This clonotype was seen at least ten times. The V gene is TRBV20-1, the J gene TRBJ1-2, with D maybe TRBD1 (6 bases). The CDR3 consists of 13 residues. Germline values: CDR1 DFQATT, CDR2 SNEGSKA (reference sequence). V lost 4 bases, J lost 8 bases, and 17 bases lay in between. CDR3 DNA sequence: TGCAGTGCTATTAAACAGGGACTAAGAGGCTACACCTTC. It yields the protein CSAIKQGLRGYTF.

This clonotype has ten or more counts. This sequence joins TRBV7-2 and TRBJ2-1, with 14 bases identical to TRBD2. The CDR3 is 18 residues long. Trimming cost V 4 bases and J 2 bases; bases outside gene matches: 7. Germline assignment: CDR1 SGHTA and CDR2 FQGNSA. The CDR3 reads CASSSETSGRVTYNEQFF. CDR3 DNA sequence: TGTGCCAGCAGCTCTGAGACTAGCGGGAGGGTTACCTACAATGAGCAGTTCTTC.

This clonotype was recorded many times. The rearrangement links TRBV7-3 to TRBJ1-1; no clear D gene. The CDR3 spans 15 residues. The ends were cut back, 4 bases at V and 4 bases at J, with 16 bases in the middle. CDR1 SGHTA and CDR2 FQGTGA come from the germline V gene. CDR3 in amino acids: CASSSDSNWGTEAFF. The CDR3 bases are TGTGCCAGCAGCTCCGACTCAAACTGGGGCACTGAAGCTTTCTTT.

The table lists this clonotype with many counts. The rearrangement uses TRBV5-1 and TRBJ2-5; D gene ambiguous. The CDR3 runs 14 residues. V gave up 1 base and J gave up 1 base, with 8 bases separating them. Germline values: CDR1 SGHRS, CDR2 YFSETQ. This CDR3 is CASSLTTTQETQYF. CDR3 DNA: TGCGCCAGCAGCTTGACTACCACCCAAGAGACCCAGTACTTC.

This clonotype showed up many times. CDR3 loop: CASSVAGGAGETQYF. The CDR3 nucleotides read TGTGCCAGCAGCGTAGCCGGGGGGGCAGGAGAGACCCAGTACTTC. The chain uses TRBV9 and TRBJ2-5; 8 positions match TRBD2. CDR1 is SGDLS and CDR2 is YYNGEE in the germline V gene. The CDR3 totals 15 residues. Trimming at V came to 0 bases and at J to 4 bases, leaving 5 bases not matched to a gene.

The sample holds many counts of this clonotype. The CDR3 protein is CASRQSGGAVDTQYF. The CDR3 bases are TGCGCCAGCAGACAGAGCGGGGGGGCGGTAGATACGCAGTATTTT. The chain recombines TRBV5-1 with TRBJ2-3; 10 nucleotides align to TRBD2. The CDR3 spans 15 residues. V shed 5 bases, J shed 5 bases, and the junction held 8 bases outside the gene matches. CDR1 and CDR2 from the germline V gene are SGHRS and YFSETQ.